These T cell receptor beta chains were read from a single sample in a study of T cell responses to AZD1222 COVID-19 vaccine. Sequenced by immunoSEQ multiplex PCR; TCRdb stores in-frame clones only, minus some. The sample has around 140,000 clones; 70% to 90% are singletons. The sequencing here drew on peripheral blood, taken on day 0 of AZD1222 vaccination. These receptors all come from an adult in good health. CDR3s include the opening cysteine and the closing phenylalanine or tryptophan. A D gene is named only where the DNA matches it firmly. Size values are once, few and many counts, or a class for expanded clones, and some rows have none.

V: TRBV30
size: .
length: 11
J: TRBJ1-4
D: TRBD1
CDR3: CAWETGGPSFF
DNA: TGTGCCTGGGAAACAGGGGGGCCTTCGTTTTTT

V: TRBV3-1/TRBV3-2
size: .
length: 14
J: TRBJ1-4
D: .
CDR3: CASSQRGADEKLFF
DNA: TGTGCCAGCAGCCAACGGGGGGCCGATGAAAAACTGTTTTTT

V: TRBV5-6
size: .
length: 15
J: TRBJ1-2
D: .
CDR3: CASSLGPQFGVGYTF
DNA: TGTGCCAGCAGCCTGGGCCCACAGTTCGGTGTCGGCTACACCTTC

V: TRBV6-5
size: once
length: 13
J: TRBJ2-1
D: .
CDR3: CASSRGPYNEQFF
DNA: TGTGCCAGCAGCCGCGGACCTTACAATGAGCAGTTCTTC

V: TRBV3-1/TRBV3-2
size: .
length: 13
J: TRBJ2-4
D: TRBD2
CDR3: CASSQDMAGGRYF
DNA: TGTGCCAGCAGCCAAGATATGGCGGGCGGGAGATACTTC

V: TRBV27
size: .
length: 14
J: TRBJ2-2
D: TRBD2
CDR3: CASSLGLGTGELFF
DNA: TGTGCCAGCAGTTTAGGACTAGGCACCGGGGAGCTGTTTTTT

V: TRBV6-5
size: .
length: 12
J: TRBJ2-5
D: .
CDR3: CASSTYQETQYF
DNA: TGTGCCAGCAGTACCTACCAAGAGACCCAGTACTTC

V: TRBV9
size: .
length: 15
J: TRBJ1-2
D: .
CDR3: CASSVLTGPINGYTF
DNA: TGTGCCAGCAGCGTGCTGACAGGACCCATCAATGGCTACACCTTC

V: TRBV19
size: .
length: 16
J: TRBJ1-2
D: TRBD1
CDR3: CATSTGQPRGYYGYTF
DNA: TGTGCCACCTCGACAGGGCAACCCCGGGGATACTATGGCTACACCTTC

V: TRBV19
size: .
length: 16
J: TRBJ2-3
D: TRBD2
CDR3: CASSRRGVPSTDTQYF
DNA: TGTGCCAGTAGTCGACGGGGGGTACCTAGCACAGATACGCAGTATTTT

V: TRBV5-4
size: .
length: 14
J: TRBJ2-7
D: .
CDR3: CASSLGDTTYEQYF
DNA: TGTGCCAGCAGCTTGGGAGACACGACCTACGAGCAGTACTTC

V: TRBV4-2
size: .
length: 18
J: TRBJ1-1
D: TRBD1
CDR3: CASSGPGTGFSMNTEAFF
DNA: TGTGCCAGCAGCGGCCCCGGGACAGGGTTTTCAATGAACACTGAAGCTTTCTTT

V: TRBV24-1
size: few
length: 13
J: TRBJ1-4
D: .
CDR3: CATSDSRQEKLFF
DNA: TGTGCCACCAGTGATTCTCGACAGGAAAAACTGTTTTTT

V: TRBV7-6
size: .
length: 16
J: TRBJ1-1
D: TRBD1
CDR3: CASSLGGTGLNTEAFF
DNA: TGTGCCAGCAGCTTAGGGGGGACAGGATTGAACACTGAAGCTTTCTTT

V: TRBV27
size: .
length: 14
J: TRBJ1-4
D: .
CDR3: CASSGLATNEKLFF
DNA: TGTGCCAGCAGCGGGTTGGCAACTAATGAAAAACTGTTTTTT

V: TRBV9
size: .
length: 13
J: TRBJ2-3
D: TRBD2
CDR3: CASSRAGTDTQYF
DNA: TGTGCCAGCAGCCGAGCGGGAACAGATACGCAGTATTTT

V: TRBV6-5
size: .
length: 13
J: TRBJ2-1
D: .
CDR3: CASRQDAYNEQFF
DNA: TGTGCCAGCAGACAGGACGCCTACAATGAGCAGTTCTTC

V: TRBV19
size: .
length: 12
J: TRBJ2-7
D: TRBD1
CDR3: CASSRQGYEQYF
DNA: TGTGCCAGTAGTCGACAGGGTTACGAGCAGTACTTC

V: TRBV18
size: .
length: 13
J: TRBJ1-2
D: TRBD1
CDR3: CASSAGGDYGYTF
DNA: TGTGCCAGCTCAGCAGGGGGGGACTATGGCTACACCTTC

V: TRBV29-1
size: .
length: 13
J: TRBJ1-2
D: TRBD1
CDR3: CSVEGGTAYGYTF
DNA: TGCAGCGTTGAAGGGGGGACAGCCTATGGCTACACCTTC

V: TRBV6-5
size: .
length: 14
J: TRBJ1-3
D: .
CDR3: CASSYSGSGNTIYF
DNA: TGTGCCAGCAGTTACTCCGGGAGTGGAAACACCATATATTTT

V: TRBV6-6
size: .
length: 13
J: TRBJ1-2
D: .
CDR3: CASSRRNSGGYTF
DNA: TGTGCCAGCAGTAGACGAAACTCGGGGGGCTACACCTTC

V: TRBV30
size: once
length: 13
J: TRBJ1-5
D: .
CDR3: CAWSVRGDQPQHF
DNA: TGTGCCTGGAGTGTACGAGGGGATCAGCCCCAGCATTTT

V: TRBV21-1
size: once
length: 14
J: TRBJ2-7
D: .
CDR3: CASSKGEGFYEQYF
DNA: TGTGCCAGCAGCAAGGGAGAGGGCTTCTACGAGCAGTACTTC

V: TRBV27
size: once
length: 15
J: TRBJ1-6
D: .
CDR3: CASSSDGIRDSPLHF
DNA: TGTGCCAGCAGTTCCGATGGAATCCGGGATTCACCCCTCCACTTT

V: TRBV30
size: .
length: 13
J: TRBJ1-6
D: .
CDR3: CAWSVAEDSPLHF
DNA: TGTGCCTGGAGTGTCGCAGAGGATTCACCCCTCCACTTT

V: TRBV19
size: .
length: 13
J: TRBJ1-1
D: TRBD1
CDR3: CASSTDRGTEAFF
DNA: TGTGCCAGTAGCACGGACAGGGGTACTGAAGCTTTCTTT

V: TRBV15
size: .
length: 14
J: TRBJ2-2
D: .
CDR3: CATSRDGYTGELFF
DNA: TGTGCCACCAGCAGAGACGGCTACACCGGGGAGCTGTTTTTT

V: TRBV18
size: .
length: 17
J: TRBJ2-5
D: TRBD1
CDR3: CASSPDRGQRNQETQYF
DNA: TGTGCCAGCTCACCGGACAGGGGTCAGAGGAACCAAGAGACCCAGTACTTC

V: TRBV10-3
size: .
length: 11
J: TRBJ2-1
D: .
CDR3: CAISPGHEQFF
DNA: TGTGCCATCTCACCCGGACATGAGCAGTTCTTC

V: TRBV9
size: .
length: 14
J: TRBJ2-3
D: .
CDR3: CASSPGGGPDTQYF
DNA: TGTGCCAGCAGCCCCGGAGGGGGCCCAGATACGCAGTATTTT

V: TRBV7-6
size: .
length: 17
J: TRBJ2-1
D: .
CDR3: CASSLGYFSNSYNEQFF
DNA: TGTGCCAGCAGCTTAGGATACTTCAGCAACTCCTACAATGAGCAGTTCTTC

V: TRBV4-1
size: .
length: 16
J: TRBJ1-5
D: TRBD1
CDR3: CASSHTAGGGNQPQHF
DNA: TGCGCCAGCAGCCACACAGCAGGGGGCGGCAATCAGCCCCAGCATTTT